This TCR beta chain came from a study of T-cell memory formation after mild COVID-19. Findings and limits, study-wide: Some clones that responded were present in memory (sampled pre-infection), which suggests cross-reactive memory joined.

V was shortened by 6 bases and J by 4 bases, with 15 bases between the two germline ends. The CDR3 loop spans 14 amino acids. Germline loops: CDR1 ENHRY, CDR2 SYGVKD. This clonotype was detected only a few times. Its antigen is currently unknown. Constant-segment primers were used for 5'RACE, and the resulting TCR alpha and TCR beta cDNA libraries carried sample barcodes and UMIs. TCRdb processed the 5' RACE reads anew with MiXCR; each CDR3 protein has one entry. The data contain about 430,000 distinct CDR3 sequences, roughly 24% of them seen just once; the ten biggest clones take up 7% to 9.5%. The V call is TRBV10-3, the J call TRBJ2-5; no firm D call. The clonotype comes from an adult woman who had mild COVID-19 (a few samples of this study predate the infection). Cell type and time point are not known. Sequencing input: PBMCs or a T cell subset sorted from them (not recorded which). The CDR3 nucleotides are TGTGCCATCAGGAACATTGGAGTTTCAGAGACCCAGTACTTC. Residues: CAIRNIGVSETQYF.